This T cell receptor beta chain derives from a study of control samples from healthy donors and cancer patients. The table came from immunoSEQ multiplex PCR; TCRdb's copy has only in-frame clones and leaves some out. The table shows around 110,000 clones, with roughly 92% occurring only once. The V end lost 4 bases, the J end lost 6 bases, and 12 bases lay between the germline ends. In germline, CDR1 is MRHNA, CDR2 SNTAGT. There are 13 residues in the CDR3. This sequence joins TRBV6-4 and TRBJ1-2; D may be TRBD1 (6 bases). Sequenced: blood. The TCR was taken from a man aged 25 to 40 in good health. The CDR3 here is CASSGYRVNGYTF. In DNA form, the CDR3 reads TGTGCCAGCAGTGGTTACAGGGTAAATGGCTACACCTTC.